The T cell receptor beta chain under discussion was sequenced for a study of shared clonotypes between healthy human individuals. Findings of the study overall: Sampling included only blood; tissue repertoires likely differ.

Some 90 million PBMCs were counted before genomic DNA extraction. For every subset, genomic DNA was evenly distributed across several immunoSEQ plates. Authors' processing steps: For the immunoSEQ data, sequences were junction-only without quality scores, so filtering differed. The table came from immunoSEQ multiplex PCR; TCRdb's copy has only in-frame clones and leaves some out. The V and J calls and clone size come from that table; D and trimming were worked out from the DNA. This table holds some 500,000 clones, 77% found once. CDR1 is SGHDT, CDR2 YYEEEE, per germline. The ends were cut back, 1 base at V and 4 bases at J, with 17 bases in the middle. This CDR3 contains 16 residues. This clone was counted at least ten times. Antigen specificity is unknown.

The sample was PBMCs. The J gene is TRBJ1-2, the V gene TRBV5-6, with a possible D match to TRBD1 (5 bases). This clonotype originated in a woman aged 40 to 55 in good health. Some clones in this sample may be carry-over from other donors' samples. The CDR3 loop reads CASSLSLSGIIYGYTF. CDR3 coding DNA: TGTGCCAGCAGCTTGTCGTTGTCAGGGATAATCTATGGCTACACCTTC.